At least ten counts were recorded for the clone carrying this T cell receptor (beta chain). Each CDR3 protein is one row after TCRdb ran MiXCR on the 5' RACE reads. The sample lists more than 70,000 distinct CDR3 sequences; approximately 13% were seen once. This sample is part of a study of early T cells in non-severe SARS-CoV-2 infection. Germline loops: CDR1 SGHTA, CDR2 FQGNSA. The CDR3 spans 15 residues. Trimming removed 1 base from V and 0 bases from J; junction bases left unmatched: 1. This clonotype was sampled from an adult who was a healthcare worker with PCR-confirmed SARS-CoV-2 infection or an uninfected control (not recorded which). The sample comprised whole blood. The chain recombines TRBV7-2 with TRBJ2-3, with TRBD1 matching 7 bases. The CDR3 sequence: CASSLEGASTDTQYF. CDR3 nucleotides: TGTGCCAGCAGCTTAGAGGGGGCAAGCACAGATACGCAGTATTTT.